A single sample is the source of the 2 T cell receptor beta chains below, sequenced in a study of PD-1 blockade in mismatch repair-deficient tumors. Method: immunoSEQ multiplex PCR; TCRdb's copy keeps in-frame clones and lacks some. The sample includes some 120,000 clones, around 80% of them seen just once. Sequences were derived from peripheral blood, sampled more than 58 weeks after starting pembrolizumab. These receptors all come from an adult with mismatch repair-deficient cancer.

The chain links TRBV28 to TRBJ2-7, with a weak D call TRBD2 (6 bases). The V end lost 4 bases, the J end lost 3 bases, and 16 bases lay between the germline ends. CDR3 size: 15 residues. Germline V gives CDR1 MDHEN, CDR2 SYDVKM. This CDR3 reads CASSYKETGGYEQYF. As DNA, the CDR3 is TGTGCCAGCAGTTATAAGGAGACCGGGGGCTACGAGCAGTACTTC.

The chain combines TRBV5-1 with TRBJ1-2, with D perhaps matching TRBD1 (5 bases). Germline V CDR1 and CDR2: SGHRS, YFSETQ. The V and J ends lost 2 bases and 2 bases respectively, with 10 bases between them. The CDR3 has 14 amino acids. DNA of the CDR3: TGCGCCAGCAGCTTAGGGGTATCCAACTATGGCTACACCTTC. Translation gives CASSLGVSNYGYTF.